These 25 T cell receptor beta chains came from one sample sequenced in a study of blood T cells in healthy people across ages. Then a second PCR, running roughly 7 to 11 cycles, was carried out with a sample-barcoded 5' primer and a J-beta primer mix. TCRdb re-analysed the 5' RACE reads in MiXCR, keeping a single row per CDR3 protein. The sample holds around 1,500,000 distinct CDR3 sequences, roughly 30% seen once. The sequenced material came from blood. These receptors came from a woman aged 25 to 45 in good health.

The DNA for the CDR3 is TGTGCCAGCAGCCAAACCGGGGTAAATGAGCAGTTCTTC. Translating it yields CASSQTGVNEQFF. The chain is built from TRBV3-1 and TRBJ2-1, with D possibly TRBD2 on 5 matching bases. The V gene's germline CDR1 is LGHDT and CDR2 YNNKEL (reference sequence). The CDR3 is 13 residues long. V was shortened by 2 bases and J by 7 bases, with 9 bases between the two germline ends.

As concerns this clonotype: Being one base from a much bigger clone, this may be a read error. V and J are TRBV12-5 and TRBJ2-5; D might be TRBD1 (7 bases). V was clipped by 4 bases and J by 2 bases, with 11 bases between them. Germline V gene sequence: CDR1 LGHNT, CDR2 FRNRAP. CDR3 length: 14 residues. The CDR3 DNA reads TGTGCTAGTGGTTGGTCAGGGGGGCAAGAGACCCAGTACTTC. Amino acid sequence: CASGWSGGQETQYF. The variable domain in full, with the rest retrieved from reference TRBV12-5 and TRBJ2-5, is DARVTQTPRHKVTEMGQEVTMRCQPILGHNTVFWYRQTMMQGLELLAYFRNRAPLDDSGMPKDRFSAEMPDATLATLKIQPSEPRDSAVYFCASGWSGGQETQYFGPGTRLLVL.

This clonotype was observed a few times. This chain links TRBV20-1 with TRBJ2-5; 7 bases are shared with TRBD2. J lost 11 bases, V lost 0 bases, and 12 bases had no gene match. The CDR3 length is 14 residues. Germline V lookup: CDR1 DFQATT, CDR2 SNEGSKA (reference sequence). This chain's CDR3 is CSARDTTSPYGQYF. The CDR3 DNA reads as TGCAGTGCTAGAGATACGACTAGCCCCTACGGGCAGTACTTC.

The V and J genes are TRBV12-3 or TRBV12-4 and TRBJ1-6, with D perhaps TRBD1 (5 bases). The CDR3 extends over 14 amino acids. Trimming pared 3 bases from V and 8 bases from J, leaving 11 bases between. In DNA form, the CDR3 reads TGTGCCAGCAGTTTCGGGGGAGGGCATTCACCCCTCCACTTT. Its translation: CASSFGGGHSPLHF.

This clonotype came up many times. The chain uses TRBV7-2 and TRBJ2-1, with 14 bases identical to TRBD2. The CDR3 runs to 18 residues. V was pared by 6 bases and J by 5 bases, with 12 bases of the junction left unmatched. Germline V gene lookup returns CDR1 SGHTA and CDR2 FQGNSA. The CDR3 nucleotides read TGTGCCAGCAGTCTGGGGGGACTAGCGGGAGAATGGGACAATGAGCAGTTCTTC. This sequence encodes CASSLGGLAGEWDNEQFF.

This clonotype was observed a handful of times. The chain has TRBV20-1 and TRBJ2-3, with TRBD2 matching 9 bases. CDR1 is DFQATT, CDR2 SNEGSKA, per germline (reference sequence). V dropped 5 bases and J dropped 4; count of bases not matched to a gene: 7. The CDR3 extends over 14 amino acids. The CDR3 coding sequence is TGCAGTGCTTGCGGGGGGGGCTTATCAGATACGCAGTATTTT. It translates to CSACGGGLSDTQYF.

This clonotype was observed a handful of times. J is TRBJ2-3 and V is TRBV6-5; D is ambiguous. This CDR3 is built from 12 residues. With 2 bases removed from V and 9 bases from J, the gap between germline ends came to 9 bases. CDR1 MNHEY and CDR2 SVGAGI come from the germline V gene. The CDR3 here is CASSYDSVTQYF. CDR3 nucleotides: TGTGCCAGCAGTTACGATAGTGTAACGCAGTATTTT.

This chain connects TRBV12-3 or TRBV12-4 to TRBJ2-3; possible D gene TRBD1, 5 bases. The ends were cut back, 6 bases at V and 5 bases at J, with 12 bases in the middle. There are 13 residues in the CDR3. This chain's CDR3 is CASRKQVVDTQYF. DNA of the CDR3: TGTGCCAGCAGAAAACAGGTGGTAGATACGCAGTATTTT.

The chain combines TRBV5-1 with TRBJ2-5; D unresolved. The CDR3 runs to 15 residues. Germline V lookup: CDR1 SGHRS, CDR2 YFSETQ. Trimming cost V 0 bases and J 2 bases, with 11 bases left between them. DNA for the CDR3: TGCGCCAGCAGCTTGGTTGGCTCTGGGCAAGAGACCCAGTACTTC. This encodes CASSLVGSGQETQYF.

The V call is TRBV28, the J call TRBJ2-5; 13 bases are a match to TRBD2. The DNA end favors TRBJ2-7, so the J call may be wrong. The germline gives CDR1 MDHEN, CDR2 SYDVKM. The CDR3 has 18 amino acids. DNA of the CDR3: TGTGCCAGCAGTTTGACTAGCGGGAGGTATAACCTTAACTACGAGCAGTACTTC. Protein product: CASSLTSGRYNLNYEQYF.

This clonotype has only a few counts. The genes are TRBV5-1 and TRBJ2-3, with no clear D. In germline, CDR1 is SGHRS, CDR2 YFSETQ. With 0 bases removed from V and 5 bases from J, the gap between germline ends came to 7 bases. The CDR3 loop spans 13 amino acids. The CDR3 region has the DNA TGCGCCAGCAGCTTGGTAAACAAAGATACGCAGTATTTT. Its translation: CASSLVNKDTQYF.

This clonotype has ten or more counts. V gene TRBV3-1 combines with J gene TRBJ1-2; weak D call: TRBD1 (5 bases). Trimming cost V 0 bases and J 10 bases, with 15 bases left between them. Germline lookup yields CDR1 LGHDT and CDR2 YNNKEL (reference sequence). The length of the CDR3 is 14 residues. DNA of the CDR3: TGTGCCAGCAGCCAAGATACGACAGCCTCCTACTACACCTTC. It codes for CASSQDTTASYYTF.

This sequence joins TRBV9 and TRBJ2-1; D call uncertain. The CDR3 contains 15 residues. CDR1 and CDR2 from the germline V gene are SGDLS and YYNGEE. The V end was cut by 4 bases, the J end by 1 base, with 12 bases between. The CDR3 nucleotides read TGTGCCAGCAGCCTTCACTCTGGATCCTACAATGAGCAGTTCTTC. As protein: CASSLHSGSYNEQFF.

The chain uses TRBV20-1 and TRBJ2-7; 9 positions match TRBD2. The ends lost 2 bases at V and 4 bases at J; junction bases unmatched: 3. The CDR3 loop spans 13 amino acids. Germline CDR1 DFQATT, CDR2 SNEGSKA (reference sequence). CDR3 protein: CSARLAGNYEQYF. Written as DNA, the CDR3 is TGCAGTGCTAGACTAGCGGGGAATTACGAGCAGTACTTC.

J is TRBJ2-2 and V is TRBV5-1; D gene unclear. Germline CDR1 is SGHRS and CDR2 is YFSETQ. Between the trimmed V and J ends, which lost 0 bases and 7 bases, there was a span of 13 bases. This CDR3 is 15 amino acids long. In DNA, the CDR3 is TGCGCCAGCAGCTTGGAACTCTCTTCCAACGGGGAGCTGTTTTTT. As protein: CASSLELSSNGELFF. Full variable domain (rest looked up from reference TRBV5-1 and TRBJ2-2): KAGVTQTPRYLIKTRGQQVTLSCSPISGHRSVSWYQQTPGQGLQFLFEYFSETQRNKGNFPGRFSGRQFSNSRSEMNVSTLELGDSALYLCASSLELSSNGELFFGEGSRLTVL.

This clonotype occurred a few times. The chain uses TRBV20-1 and TRBJ2-5; 7 nucleotides line up with TRBD1. The V and J ends lost 8 bases and 1 base, in that order; junction bases with no gene match: 1. This CDR3 has 11 residues. Germline CDR1 reads DFQATT; CDR2 reads SNEGSKA (reference sequence). The CDR3 protein is CSRQGQETQYF. The DNA for the CDR3 is TGCAGTAGACAGGGCCAAGAGACCCAGTACTTC.

This clonotype was counted many times. The chain carries TRBV29-1 and TRBJ2-5; 9 positions agree with TRBD1. Trimming took 8 bases from V and 6 from J; bases not matched to a gene: 10. The CDR3 extends over 13 amino acids. The V gene's germline CDR1 is SQVTM and CDR2 ANQGSEA. This chain's CDR3 is CSKGDRAGKTQYF. As DNA, the CDR3 is TGCAGCAAAGGGGACAGGGCAGGAAAGACCCAGTACTTC.

This clonotype was picked up many times. The CDR3 nucleotides read TGCAGTGCTAGAGAATCGGGACTAGCGGACGGGCAGTACTTC. Translated, it gives CSARESGLADGQYF. The chain joins TRBV20-1 to TRBJ2-7, with TRBD2 matching 11 bases. Losses at the gene ends were 0 bases for V and 9 bases for J; bases not matched to a gene: 7. CDR1 and CDR2 (germline): DFQATT, SNEGSKA (reference sequence). The CDR3 extends over 14 amino acids.

This clonotype was seen more than once but under ten times. A read error may account for a junction end that differs from germline. This chain joins TRBV12-3 or TRBV12-4 and TRBJ2-3; D remains unclear. This CDR3 is built from 11 residues. The CDR3 spells CACSLKDTQYF. CDR3 DNA: TGTGCCTGCAGTTTAAAAGATACGCAGTATTTT.

This rearrangement joins TRBV5-1 to TRBJ1-2, with 7 bases lining up with TRBD1. The junction had 12 bases not matched to a gene; V was cut back by 4 bases and J by 6 bases. CDR3 length: 15 residues. Germline loops: CDR1 SGHRS, CDR2 YFSETQ. The CDR3: CASSTQTGSLDGYTF. CDR3 bases: TGCGCCAGCAGCACTCAGACAGGGAGTTTAGATGGCTACACCTTC.

The chain is built from TRBV25-1 and TRBJ2-5; D is unresolved. Per germline, CDR1 MGHDK and CDR2 SYGVNS. The CDR3 extends over 12 amino acids. Between the trimmed V and J ends, which lost 1 base and 11 bases, there was a span of 11 bases. CDR3 region: CASSELFHEQYF. In DNA, the CDR3 is TGTGCCAGCAGTGAATTGTTCCATGAGCAGTACTTC.

This chain links TRBV12-3 or TRBV12-4 with TRBJ1-2; possibly TRBD1 for D (5 bases). The CDR3 contains 15 residues. The V gene lost 1 base and the J gene lost 4 bases, with 13 bases spanning the gap. This chain's CDR3 is CASSLGLSGCYGYTF. CDR3 nucleotides: TGTGCCAGCAGTTTAGGCCTATCAGGGTGCTATGGCTACACCTTC.

The J gene is TRBJ2-7, the V gene TRBV4-3, with TRBD2 matching over 11 bases. Germline values: CDR1 LGHNA, CDR2 YSLEER. J was trimmed by 2 bases and V by 1 base; bases with no gene match: 4. The CDR3 consists of 16 residues. CDR3 region: CASSQGLAGITYEQYF. Written as DNA, the CDR3 is TGCGCCAGCAGCCAAGGACTAGCGGGGATCACCTACGAGCAGTACTTC.

This clonotype has only a few counts. It may be a read error: a sequence one base away is much more abundant. The rearrangement joins TRBV5-1 to TRBJ2-7, with D perhaps TRBD1 (6 bases). Germline-derived CDR1 and CDR2 are SGHRS and YFSETQ. The CDR3 has 12 residues. Trimming shortened V by 2 bases and J by 5 bases, and 8 bases separated the two germline ends. DNA for the CDR3: TGCGCCAGCAGCTTCCGACAGGACGAGCAGTACTTC. This gives the protein CASSFRQDEQYF.

This clonotype was detected many times. The genes are TRBV29-1 and TRBJ2-5; the D is unclear. The CDR3 runs to 11 residues. CDR1 and CDR2 from the germline V gene are SQVTM and ANQGSEA. The ends were cut back, 7 bases at V and 0 bases at J, with 6 bases in the middle. The CDR3 DNA reads as TGCAGCGGGGCGTACCAAGAGACCCAGTACTTC. This encodes CSGAYQETQYF.